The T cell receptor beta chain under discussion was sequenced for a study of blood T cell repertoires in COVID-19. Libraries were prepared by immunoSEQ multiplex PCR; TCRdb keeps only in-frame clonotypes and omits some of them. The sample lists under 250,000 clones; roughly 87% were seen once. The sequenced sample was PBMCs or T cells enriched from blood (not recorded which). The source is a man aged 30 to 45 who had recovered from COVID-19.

CDR3 sequence: CASSEQGSTNYGYTF. Here the CDR3 DNA reads TGTGCCAGTAGTGAACAGGGGTCAACTAACTATGGCTACACCTTC. This sequence joins TRBV19 and TRBJ1-2; 7 nucleotides match TRBD1. CDR1 and CDR2 (germline): LNHDA, SQIVND (reference sequence). The ends lost 5 bases at V and 0 bases at J; junction bases unmatched: 6. This CDR3 spans 15 amino acids.